This T cell receptor beta chain was sequenced in a study of cytomegalovirus exposure and HLA in healthy donors. Remarks on this clone: The antigen is undetermined.

Study conclusions and caveats: Specificity of a few CMV-associated chains for CMV antigens was verified in vitro. Some TCR beta chains (roughly 150 of them) were listed as cytomegalovirus-associated. Subsequent analysis of the approximately 120 validation repertoires found a tendency for first-cohort TCR clusters to co-occur. Cytomegalovirus status, reportedly, was diagnosed with high specificity and sensitivity by the classifier.

The CDR3 runs to 17 residues. Germline V lookup: CDR1 SGHDT, CDR2 YYEEEE. V trimming: 4 bases; J trimming: 0 bases; junction bases outside the gene matches: 8. The method was immunoSEQ multiplex PCR; TCRdb's version includes in-frame clones alone and lacks a portion of them. The data contain fewer than 200,000 clones, roughly 95% of them singletons. Sequenced material: PBMCs. This sequence joins TRBV5-6 and TRBJ1-5; 9 bases align to TRBD1. The TCR originated in a woman younger than 35 in good health and CMV-seronegative. CDR3 sequence: CASSGPGTGYSNQPQHF. In DNA form, the CDR3 reads TGTGCCAGCAGCGGTCCCGGGACAGGGTATAGCAATCAGCCCCAGCATTTT.